The 5 T cell receptor beta chains in this list originate from one sample, sequenced in a study of low-dose radiotherapy and immunotherapy resistance in tumors. Time point noted: after trial treatment. The treatment denotes: LDRT plus nivolumab, ipilimumab, low-dose cyclophosphamide and aspirin (RACIN trial). With TRAV- and TRBV-specific primers, first-strand cDNA was made, covering the alpha and beta chains. With a constant-region primer and a V-primer adapter, TCRs were subjected to approximately 18 PCR cycles of amplification. TCRdb re-called the reads through MiXCR, storing one row per CDR3 protein. The sample holds about 35,000 distinct CDR3 sequences, about a fifth seen once. The material sequenced was PBMCs, taken after low-dose radiotherapy plus immunotherapy. These receptors were taken from a female donor with ovarian cancer.

This clonotype was observed many times. The chain couples TRBV5-5 to TRBJ2-7, with TRBD1 identical over 7 bases. CDR3 size: 13 residues. The V gene's germline CDR1 is SGHKS and CDR2 YYEKEE (reference sequence). After removal of 0 bases from V and 6 bases from J, the junction contained 3 bases not matched to a gene. The CDR3 loop reads CASSLGPGGEQYF. The DNA of the CDR3 is TGTGCCAGCAGCTTGGGACCAGGGGGCGAGCAGTACTTC.

This clonotype was observed at least ten times. This chain uses TRBV12-3 or TRBV12-4 with TRBJ1-1, with D hard to call. The CDR3 consists of 11 residues. V gave up 5 bases and J gave up 6 bases, with 7 bases separating them. CDR3 amino acids: CASSLDSEAFF. In DNA, the CDR3 is TGTGCCAGCAGTCTGGATTCTGAAGCTTTCTTT.

This clonotype was picked up many times. This chain uses TRBV11-2 with TRBJ2-7; either TRBD1 or TRBD2 may supply D (5 bases each). Germline CDR1 and CDR2: SGHAT and FQNNGV. The CDR3 extends over 14 amino acids. Between the trimmed V and J ends, which lost 5 bases and 2 bases, there was a span of 13 bases. The CDR3 spells CASSVGTAPYEQYF. The CDR3 DNA reads as TGTGCCAGCAGCGTCGGGACGGCGCCCTACGAGCAGTACTTC.

V usage is TRBV14 and J usage is TRBJ1-6; 9 bases map to TRBD1. The CDR3 runs to 14 residues. V lost 4 bases to trimming and J lost 13 bases; unmatched junction nucleotides: 8. Germline CDR1 reads SGHDN; CDR2 reads FVKESK. The CDR3 DNA reads as TGTGCCAGCAGCCCCGGGACAGGGATCGTTCCCCTCCACTTT. Its protein is CASSPGTGIVPLHF.

In this sample, this clonotype turned up once. A read error likely explains this, since a far larger clone differs by one base. The chain recombines TRBV5-6 with TRBJ2-7, with 7 bases that match TRBD2. The CDR3 has 17 residues. CDR1 and CDR2 from the germline V gene are SGHDT and YYEEEE. The CDR3, as DNA: TGTGTCAGCAGCTGGGCTGATAAGCGGGGTAAATCCTACGAGCAGTACTTC. Protein: CVSSWADKRGKSYEQYF.